A single sample gave rise to the 15 T cell receptor beta chains below, sequenced in a study of T cell responses to AZD1222 COVID-19 vaccine. The protocol was immunoSEQ multiplex PCR, while the TCRdb copy is restricted to in-frame clones and leaves out a portion. The repertoire holds around 120,000 clones, almost 95% seen once, with roughly 1.4% in the top ten. The sequenced sample was peripheral blood, obtained 28 days after the second AZD1222 dose. These receptors were obtained from an adult who received the AZD1222 COVID-19 vaccine.

This chain connects TRBV7-9 to TRBJ2-7; D call uncertain. Trimming took off 5 bases at V and 0 bases at J, with 17 bases between the two ends. The length of the CDR3 is 16 residues. Germline V gene lookup returns CDR1 SEHNR and CDR2 FQNEAQ (reference sequence). The CDR3 loop reads CASSRRVGRSSYEQYF. CDR3 DNA: TGTGCCAGCAGCCGTAGAGTGGGCCGCAGCTCCTACGAGCAGTACTTC.

This clone has just one count. The chain carries TRBV7-3 and TRBJ2-1; 8 bases line up with TRBD1. Germline CDR1 reads SGHTA; CDR2 reads FQGTGA. V was clipped by 0 bases and J by 13 bases; unmatched bases: 5. The CDR3 is 13 residues long. CDR3 in amino acids: CASSLTRDRTQFF. DNA of the CDR3: TGTGCCAGCAGCTTAACCCGGGACAGGACCCAGTTCTTC.

This clone was recorded only once. This rearrangement joins TRBV28 to TRBJ1-1; a weak D match, TRBD1 (6 bases). From germline, CDR1 is MDHEN and CDR2 SYDVKM. V was pared by 6 bases and J by 3 bases, with 14 bases between. CDR3 length: 14 residues. This CDR3 reads CASRKGGGYTEAFF. DNA of the CDR3: TGTGCCAGCAGAAAGGGGGGGGGATACACTGAAGCTTTCTTT.

The chain joins TRBV28 to TRBJ2-4; D is unclear. The V gene's germline CDR1 is MDHEN and CDR2 SYDVKM. V dropped 2 bases and J dropped 16 bases, with 12 bases sitting between them. The CDR3 contains 11 residues. CDR3 DNA: TGTGCCAGCAGTTTAGAAGGTCCACACTACTTC. It translates to CASSLEGPHYF.

This clone was detected only a few times. Written as DNA, the CDR3 is TGTGCCAGCAGCGTTGACAATTCTGGGGCCAACGTCCTGACTTTC. This codes for CASSVDNSGANVLTF. This chain links TRBV11-2 with TRBJ2-6; D call uncertain. V was shortened by 5 bases and J by 1 base, with 9 bases between the two germline ends. Germline V gene sequence: CDR1 SGHAT, CDR2 FQNNGV. CDR3 length: 15 amino acids.

The chain uses TRBV5-6 and TRBJ1-2; tentative D call: TRBD1 (6 bases). Germline values: CDR1 SGHDT, CDR2 YYEEEE. Trimming removed 3 bases from V and 4 bases from J, with 19 bases in between. This CDR3 spans 16 amino acids. The CDR3 sequence is CASSSVVGAFSYGYTF. CDR3 DNA: TGTGCCAGCAGCTCGGTAGTGGGGGCGTTCAGCTATGGCTACACCTTC.

This rearrangement joins TRBV7-8 to TRBJ1-1; the D gene is possibly TRBD1 (5 bases). V lost 3 bases and J lost 0, with 17 bases in between. CDR3 length equals 17 residues. Germline CDR1 is SGHVS and CDR2 is FQNEAQ. CDR3 residues: CASSLGRDFRLNTEAFF. CDR3 DNA: TGTGCCAGCAGCTTGGGACGGGACTTTAGATTGAACACTGAAGCTTTCTTT.

This sequence joins TRBV30 and TRBJ2-7; maybe TRBD2 (6 bases). The CDR3 is made up of 17 amino acids. V lost 1 base to trimming and J lost 5 bases, with 24 bases between them. The germline CDR1 and CDR2 sequences are GTSNPN and SVGIG (reference sequence). The CDR3 region has the DNA TGTGCCTGGAGTGCCTCCTACGGTCTCCCGGGCGGGGACGAGCAGTACTTC. Translation: CAWSASYGLPGGDEQYF.

The V gene is TRBV6-5, the J gene TRBJ2-2; D is possibly TRBD2 (5 bases). This CDR3 has 14 residues. V was shortened by 7 bases and J by 7 bases, with 16 bases between the two germline ends. Germline V lookup: CDR1 MNHEY, CDR2 SVGAGI. DNA for the CDR3: TGTGCCAGCAAATTGAGCGGTCGCGGCGGGGAGCTGTTTTTT. This encodes CASKLSGRGGELFF.

This clone was seen just once. This chain joins TRBV10-2 and TRBJ2-7; D perhaps matches TRBD2 (6 bases). This CDR3 is 13 amino acids long. Germline CDR1 WSHSY, CDR2 SAAADI. Between the trimmed V and J ends, which lost 8 bases and 1 base, there was a span of 12 bases. Here the CDR3 DNA reads TGCGCCAGCCGGGACTTTTCTTCCTACGAGCAGTACTTC. This encodes CASRDFSSYEQYF.

V gene TRBV4-2 combines with J gene TRBJ2-7, with 9 nucleotides matching TRBD2. The V and J ends lost 0 bases and 2 bases, in that order; junction bases with no gene match: 5. The CDR3 is made up of 16 amino acids. CDR1 and CDR2 (germline): LGHNA, YNFKEQ. DNA for the CDR3: TGTGCCAGCAGCCAAGAAATAGCGGGAGCCGCCTACGAGCAGTACTTC. Amino acid sequence: CASSQEIAGAAYEQYF.

V is TRBV5-1 and J is TRBJ1-1; D not resolved. The ends were cut back, 0 bases at V and 3 bases at J, with 12 bases in the middle. The CDR3 has 15 amino acids. From germline, CDR1 is SGHRS and CDR2 YFSETQ. CDR3 DNA: TGCGCCAGCAGCTTGGCCGAGGTAAGGTACACTGAAGCTTTCTTT. Amino acids: CASSLAEVRYTEAFF.

The sample holds one count of this clone. The rearrangement links TRBV14 to TRBJ2-7; 10 positions agree with TRBD2. There are 16 residues in the CDR3. The V gene end was trimmed by 0 bases and the J gene end by 4 bases; junction bases not matched to a gene: 6. CDR1 is SGHDN, CDR2 FVKESK, per germline. CDR3 sequence (DNA): TGTGCCAGCAGCCAAGAACAAGCGGGAGGGCCATACGAGCAGTACTTC. Translation: CASSQEQAGGPYEQYF. The full variable domain, in which reference TRBV14 and TRBJ2-7 provide the parts outside the CDR3, is EAGVTQFPSHSVIEKGQTVTLRCDPISGHDNLYWYRRVMGKEIKFLLHFVKESKQDESGMPNNRFLAERTGGTYSTLKVQPAELEDSGVYFCASSQEQAGGPYEQYFGPGTRLTVT.

The chain combines TRBV9 with TRBJ1-2, with TRBD1 matching over 8 bases. The V and J ends lost 2 bases and 5 bases, in that order; junction bases with no gene match: 8. The CDR3 is made up of 15 amino acids. Germline CDR1 is SGDLS and CDR2 is YYNGEE. This CDR3 is CASSVSQGARYGYTF. The CDR3 region has the DNA TGTGCCAGCAGCGTGTCCCAGGGGGCGCGGTATGGCTACACCTTC.

The chain uses TRBV15 and TRBJ1-5; D gene unclear. V lost 0 bases and J lost 8, with 8 bases in between. The CDR3 is made up of 13 amino acids. Germline V gives CDR1 LNHNV, CDR2 YYDKDF (reference sequence). CDR3 DNA sequence: TGTGCCACCAGCAGAGAATGGTTGGAGCCCCAGCATTTT. Translated, it gives CATSREWLEPQHF.